One sample yielded the 8 T cell receptor beta chains listed below, sequenced in a study of beta chain features in type 1 diabetes. Since all of the isolated RNA was reverse transcribed, expressed TCRB transcripts were what got sequenced. TCRdb's copy holds only in-frame clones and misses some; the assay was immunoSEQ multiplex PCR. The data show about 150,000 clones, roughly 10% seen once. Sequencing was carried out using central memory CD4+ T cells from blood. These receptors were collected from a man aged 18 to 29 in good health.

Concerning this clone itself: A junction end diverges from the germline sequence, so it may reflect a read error. The chain uses TRBV7-2 and TRBJ2-4; 8 bases agree with TRBD2. From germline, CDR1 is SGHTA and CDR2 FQGNSA. CDR3 length: 12 residues. CDR3 amino acids: CASSLEGSGRDF. The CDR3 nucleotides read TGTGCCAGCAGCTTAGAAGGGTCCGGGAGGGACTTC. Drawing the rest from reference TRBV7-2 and TRBJ2-4, the complete variable domain is GAGVSQSPSNKVTEKGKDVELRCDPISGHTALYWYRQSLGQGLEFLIYFQGNSAPDKSGLPSDRFSAERTGGSVSTLTIQRTQQEDSAVYLCASSLEGSGRDFGAGTRLSVL.

This sequence joins TRBV18 and TRBJ2-7; 9 nucleotides match TRBD1. The CDR3 covers 15 residues. Germline assignment: CDR1 KGHSH and CDR2 LQKENI. Trimming cost V 3 bases and J 3 bases; bases outside gene matches: 6. CDR3 coding DNA: TGTGCCAGCTCACCTTCGGACAGGGGAGTCTACGAGCAGTACTTC. Amino acid sequence: CASSPSDRGVYEQYF.

This clone was seen a handful of times. The CDR3 sequence is CASSPTTGRKAFF. DNA for the CDR3: TGCGCCAGCAGCCCCACTACAGGAAGGAAAGCTTTCTTT. V gene TRBV5-1 combines with J gene TRBJ1-1; tentatively, D is TRBD1 (5 bases). The CDR3 is made up of 13 amino acids. Per germline, CDR1 SGHRS and CDR2 YFSETQ. The V gene lost 4 bases and the J gene lost 9 bases, with 16 bases spanning the gap.

The chain employs TRBV7-8 and TRBJ1-1; TRBD1 matches at 8 bases. Germline trimming cut 1 base from V and 5 bases from J; bases unmatched to any gene: 9. The CDR3 is 16 amino acids. Germline V lookup: CDR1 SGHVS, CDR2 FQNEAQ. The CDR3: CASSLEQGAKVTEAFF. The CDR3 nucleotides read TGTGCCAGCAGCTTAGAGCAGGGGGCGAAGGTTACTGAAGCTTTCTTT.

V gene TRBV7-9 combines with J gene TRBJ1-1; D unclear. Trimming removed 7 bases from V and 1 base from J, with 10 bases in between. CDR1 is SEHNR and CDR2 is FQNEAQ in the germline V gene (reference sequence). The CDR3 has 13 residues. The DNA for the CDR3 is TGTGCCAGCATCGGAGAGAAGAACACTGAAGCTTTCTTT. Protein: CASIGEKNTEAFF.

V usage is TRBV7-8 and J usage is TRBJ2-5; D is perhaps TRBD2 (6 bases). The CDR3 sequence is 17 residues long. The V end lost 5 bases, the J end lost 5 bases, and 24 bases lay between the germline ends. From germline, CDR1 is SGHVS and CDR2 FQNEAQ. This chain's CDR3 is CASSPTRGLGGYETQYF. DNA of the CDR3: TGTGCCAGCAGCCCGACGAGGGGCTTGGGGGGTTACGAGACCCAGTACTTC.

This clone was seen ten or more times. The gene calls are TRBV28 and TRBJ2-4; D may correspond to TRBD1 or TRBD2 (5 bases each). The V end lost 3 bases, the J end lost 0 bases, and 9 bases lay between the germline ends. This CDR3 region has 15 residues. Germline loops: CDR1 MDHEN, CDR2 SYDVKM. This chain's CDR3 is CASSFFGTAKNIQYF. The CDR3 coding sequence is TGTGCCAGCAGTTTTTTTGGGACAGCCAAAAACATTCAGTACTTC.

This rearrangement joins TRBV6-6 to TRBJ2-5; 9 nucleotides agree with TRBD2. Germline lookup yields CDR1 MNHNY and CDR2 SVGAGI (reference sequence). The CDR3 runs to 16 residues. V dropped 4 bases and J dropped 4; count of bases not matched to a gene: 10. Here the CDR3 reads CASSSPPGLALETQYF. The CDR3 nucleotides are TGTGCCAGCAGTTCACCCCCTGGACTAGCGTTAGAGACCCAGTACTTC.